This is a list of T cell receptor beta chains from one sample in a study of shared T cell receptors in the human thymus. Sequencing used immunoSEQ multiplex PCR; TCRdb keeps in-frame clones, though not all of them. The sample has 500,000 to 550,000 clones, 75% to 85% seen once. This sample was shared with a second study, whose subject was human thymus T cells.

The sequencing input was thymocytes. These receptors were collected from a boy younger than two with a congenital heart defect. Both conserved end residues are part of each CDR3. The order of the fields is V gene, CDR3 length, CDR3 protein.

>TRBV19|14
CASSPGTLGTEAFF
>TRBV27|14
CASSRQSGSYEQYF
>TRBV30|12
CAWRRSDYGYTF
>TRBV6-1|15
CASRPGDRSNYGYTF
>TRBV6-5|16
CASSYCGAGGQETQYF
>TRBV28|17
CASSWGRTGGSNEKLFF
>TRBV4-2|15
CASSQDPGGGETQYF
>TRBV5-1|14
CASSPGDRGGEQYF
>TRBV5-5|16
CASSLASRGLEETQYF
>TRBV29-1|15
CSVASDLSSSYEQYF
>TRBV27|15
CASSQPGQGHYEQYF
>TRBV7-9|15
CASSLAGQGVYEQYF
>TRBV5-1|16
CASSLLGDRGQETQYF
>TRBV14|16
CASSLNGQGQNTEAFF
>TRBV5-4|14
CASSLYRAPYEQYF
>TRBV7-6|19
CASSLDHLTAGSARNEQFF
>TRBV21-1|13
CASKGHSGNTIYF
>TRBV7-9|16
CASSLEPGAVYNEQFF
>TRBV30|13
CAWTPVPLYGYTF
>TRBV28|16
CASGRSGTSYRNEQFF
>TRBV4-2|19
CASSQDGPRTSGIPYEQYF
>TRBV7-9|13
CASSPPGGFEQYF
>TRBV10-1|17
CASSEERSGSAGDTQYF
>TRBV15|11
CATSRLYEQYF
>TRBV7-8|13
CASSRSSGYEQYF
>TRBV29-1|14
CSVRWDTPSYEQYF
>TRBV4-1|14
CASSASSGANVLTF
>TRBV18|15
CASSPKREGLYEQYF
>TRBV29-1|12
CSAYSYPYGYTF
>TRBV27|14
CASSSSRRGTEAFF
>TRBV7-6|15
CASSLAEDGNQPQHF
>TRBV1|20
CTSSQGGGLAGGGAKNIQYF
>TRBV18|15
CASSPGLAGVDEQYF
>TRBV2|15
CASSERRECGETQYF
>TRBV4-3|14
CASSRGAGQETQYF
>TRBV7-6|14
CASSPRTAGTEAFF
>TRBV5-1|16
CASSLLRGMGSYEQYF
>TRBV28|12
CASSPPGTEAFF
>TRBV28|14
CASSLPDTNYGYTF
>TRBV6-1|16
CASSENPFKRRAEQYF
>TRBV7-2|14
CASSLQGAGETQYF
>TRBV25-1|15
CASRRNRGLRTEAFF
>TRBV4-3|13
CASSQDKHNEQFF
>TRBV5-1|12
CASRGGPREQFF
>TRBV11-2|15
CASSLGTGVSYGYTF
>TRBV9|13
CASSPDRARGYTF
>TRBV27|12
CASSPLNNEQFF
>TRBV7-8|13
CASTSDRASPKFF
>TRBV15|19
CATSSPPGLASPTYNEQFF